The entry below describes one TCR beta chain. Assay used: immunoSEQ multiplex PCR; TCRdb lists only in-frame clones, some missing. The table shows under 300,000 clones, with roughly 86% occurring only once. Across about two dozen US areas, participants ranged in age from about 18 to 100 years. The entry originates in a study of blood T cell repertoires in COVID-19. As for the study in general: Sample material is recorded as cDNA or gDNA derived from T cells, B-cell-depleted T cells, or PBMCs.

Per germline, CDR1 SGHNT and CDR2 YYREEE (reference sequence). V lost 3 bases and J lost 0, with 10 bases in between. The CDR3 sequence is 15 residues long. The sequence came from an older woman who had recovered from COVID-19. The sequencing input was PBMCs or T cells enriched from blood (not recorded which). The chain carries TRBV5-4 and TRBJ1-3, with D possibly being TRBD1 (6 bases). CDR3 in amino acids: CASSSGGPSGNTIYF. CDR3 DNA: TGTGCCAGCAGCTCTGGGGGCCCCTCTGGAAACACCATATATTTT.